These T cell receptor beta chains were read from a single sample in a study of cytomegalovirus exposure and HLA in healthy donors. Sequencing used immunoSEQ multiplex PCR; TCRdb keeps in-frame clones, though not all of them. This sample carries roughly 120,000 clones, just under 75% of them seen once, and the ten largest clones take 4% to 5.5%. Sequencing was done on a sample of PBMCs. Receptors were obtained from a man in his fifties or sixties in good health and CMV-seropositive. Both conserved end residues are part of each CDR3. A D gene is named only where the DNA matches it firmly. Part of the rows lack a size; the others show once, few, many or a class for expanded clones.

cdr3_nt	cdr3_aa	d_call	v_call	j_call	cdr3_length	clone_size
TGTGCCAGTAGTCCAGGCCGGGGAGGACGGGGGTTCCAAGAGACCCAGTACTTC	CASSPGRGGRGFQETQYF	NA	TRBV19	TRBJ2-5	18	NA
TGCGCCAGCAGCTTATTATCAACCGGGACTAGCGGGGGAAAGACCCAGTACTTC	CASSLLSTGTSGGKTQYF	TRBD2	TRBV5-1	TRBJ2-5	18	NA
TGTGCCAGCAGCCAATTCTGGGACAGAGTAAAGAAACATGGCTACACCTTC	CASSQFWDRVKKHGYTF	TRBD1	TRBV4-2	TRBJ1-2	17	NA
TGTGCCAGCAGCCGCCGAGAGGCAGATACGCAGTATTTT	CASSRREADTQYF	NA	TRBV4-2	TRBJ2-3	13	once
TGTGCCAGCAGTCTACAGGGGGGTGGAGAGACCCAGTACTTC	CASSLQGGGETQYF	TRBD1	TRBV28	TRBJ2-5	14	few
TGTGCCAGCAGCCGGACAGGGGGCCACGAGCAGTACTTC	CASSRTGGHEQYF	TRBD1	TRBV7-3	TRBJ2-7	13	once
TGTGCCAGCAGCCCACCCGGGAGGTTAGCTGAAGCTTTCTTT	CASSPPGRLAEAFF	NA	TRBV14	TRBJ1-1	14	NA
TGTGCCAGCAGCTCCTCAGGGGCCGGGGAGCTGTTTTTT	CASSSSGAGELFF	NA	TRBV5-5	TRBJ2-2	13	NA
TGTGCCAGCAGTGATCAATCAGGGGATAATTCACCCCTCCACTTT	CASSDQSGDNSPLHF	NA	TRBV25-1	TRBJ1-6	15	NA
TGTGCCAGCAGTTTACTTAGAGGGAGCAATCAGCCCCAGCATTTT	CASSLLRGSNQPQHF	NA	TRBV28	TRBJ1-5	15	NA
TGTGCCAGCAGCGTAGAAAGGGGCACCTACAATGAGCAGTTCTTC	CASSVERGTYNEQFF	NA	TRBV9	TRBJ2-1	15	few
TGTGCCTGGGGACAGACTTTGGACTACACCTTC	CAWGQTLDYTF	NA	TRBV30	TRBJ1-2	11	NA
TGTGCCAGCAATTCTGAGAGGGAGGAGACCCAGTACTTC	CASNSEREETQYF	NA	TRBV2	TRBJ2-5	13	NA
TGTGCCAGCAGTGCCATGCGGGGGGGCGGTGAGACCCAGTACTTC	CASSAMRGGGETQYF	TRBD2	TRBV27	TRBJ2-5	15	few
TGTGCCAGCAGCCCGCCGGGACAGCCCTATGGCTACACCTTC	CASSPPGQPYGYTF	TRBD1	TRBV5-4	TRBJ1-2	14	once
TGTGCCAGCAGCCGGGACAGGTGGAATTCACCCCTCCACTTT	CASSRDRWNSPLHF	TRBD1	TRBV2	TRBJ1-6	14	NA
TGTGCCAGCAGCCCGGCGGGGGGCATTGGCTACACCTTC	CASSPAGGIGYTF	NA	TRBV7-9	TRBJ1-2	13	NA
TGTGCCAGCAGCTTAAGGAGGTCTAACTATGGCTACACCTTC	CASSLRRSNYGYTF	NA	TRBV7-2	TRBJ1-2	14	NA
TGTGCCAGCTCACCCCCGGGGAGGGTTGACTATGGCTACACCTTC	CASSPPGRVDYGYTF	NA	TRBV18	TRBJ1-2	15	few
TGCGCCAGCAGCTTGGGGACAGGGCAAGAGACCCAGTACTTC	CASSLGTGQETQYF	TRBD1	TRBV5-1	TRBJ2-5	14	few
TGTGCCAGCAGCTCCAGGACATTGGCAATAAATGGCTACACCTTC	CASSSRTLAINGYTF	NA	TRBV9	TRBJ1-2	15	NA
TGCGCCAGCAGCAATAAGGACAGGGGAGGGGAAAAACTGTTTTTT	CASSNKDRGGEKLFF	TRBD1	TRBV5-1	TRBJ1-4	15	NA
TGCGCCAGCGAACTAGCGGGGGGGCATATACACAATGAGCAGTTCTTC	CASELAGGHIHNEQFF	TRBD2	TRBV5-1	TRBJ2-1	16	NA
TGTGCCAGCAGCTTTCAGGGTTATGACTATGGCTACACCTTC	CASSFQGYDYGYTF	NA	TRBV5-8	TRBJ1-2	14	NA
TGCAGCGTACAGGGACAGGGGAGAAAGGGGGAGCTGTTTTTT	CSVQGQGRKGELFF	TRBD1	TRBV29-1	TRBJ2-2	14	NA
TGTGCCATCAGCAGTTTCACTGAAGCTTTCTTT	CAISSFTEAFF	NA	TRBV10-3	TRBJ1-1	11	few
TGCGCCAGCAGCCAAATCAGGGAGGACACTGAAGCTTTCTTT	CASSQIREDTEAFF	NA	TRBV4-1	TRBJ1-1	14	NA
TGTGCCAGCAGCTTGGGGACTAGCGGGGAAGGTTCAGATACGCAGTATTTT	CASSLGTSGEGSDTQYF	TRBD2	TRBV5-4	TRBJ2-3	17	few
TGTGCCAGCAGCTCCATCAGACTAGCGGGTATACGCGAGCAGTACTTC	CASSSIRLAGIREQYF	TRBD2	TRBV7-8	TRBJ2-7	16	NA
TGTGCCAGTAAAAGGGACAGGGCCCTTACGAATGAGCAGTTCTTC	CASKRDRALTNEQFF	TRBD1	TRBV2	TRBJ2-1	15	NA
TGCGCCAGCAGCCAATTCACGGGGACAGGGGACACAGATACGCAGTATTTT	CASSQFTGTGDTDTQYF	TRBD1	TRBV4-1	TRBJ2-3	17	NA
TGTGCCAGCAGTTTATCGGGGGGATTTTCCGGGGGAAAGCAGTACTTC	CASSLSGGFSGGKQYF	NA	TRBV27	TRBJ2-7	16	NA
TGCGCCAGCAGCCAGAGTTTCCCCCCGGCCGGGACAGGGAGAATCGCCGGGGAGCTGTTTTTT	CASSQSFPPAGTGRIAGELFF	TRBD1	TRBV4-1	TRBJ2-2	21	NA
TGTGCCAGCAACCTAGCGGGGTCTGGAGATACGCAGTATTTT	CASNLAGSGDTQYF	TRBD2	TRBV2	TRBJ2-3	14	NA
TGTGCCAGCACCCCAGGAATCACAGATACGCAGTATTTT	CASTPGITDTQYF	NA	TRBV28	TRBJ2-3	13	NA